This T cell receptor beta chain stems from a study of shared clonotypes between healthy human individuals. The study's findings and limits: It was the few donors that limited the genetic and exposure-history diversity represented.

Produced via immunoSEQ multiplex PCR; TCRdb's table is partial and in-frame only. The sample shows about 2.4 million clones, more than 85% of them seen only once. A CD45RA+ naive subset and a CD45RA-negative memory subset were split from CD4+ cells. As to this clone: Its cognate antigen is unknown.

The sequencing input was naive CD4+ T cells from PBMCs. Subset: CD45RA+ positively selected. The sequence was obtained from a man aged 18 to 29 in good health. Some clones in this sample may be carry-over from other donors' samples.

CDR3 sequence (DNA): TGTGCCAGCACCTCGGCCTACGAGCAGTACTTC. Its translation: CASTSAYEQYF. The chain uses TRBV7-9 and TRBJ2-7; D gene uncertain. V lost 7 bases and J lost 2, with 6 bases in between. From germline, CDR1 is SEHNR and CDR2 FQNEAQ (reference sequence). The CDR3 covers 11 residues.